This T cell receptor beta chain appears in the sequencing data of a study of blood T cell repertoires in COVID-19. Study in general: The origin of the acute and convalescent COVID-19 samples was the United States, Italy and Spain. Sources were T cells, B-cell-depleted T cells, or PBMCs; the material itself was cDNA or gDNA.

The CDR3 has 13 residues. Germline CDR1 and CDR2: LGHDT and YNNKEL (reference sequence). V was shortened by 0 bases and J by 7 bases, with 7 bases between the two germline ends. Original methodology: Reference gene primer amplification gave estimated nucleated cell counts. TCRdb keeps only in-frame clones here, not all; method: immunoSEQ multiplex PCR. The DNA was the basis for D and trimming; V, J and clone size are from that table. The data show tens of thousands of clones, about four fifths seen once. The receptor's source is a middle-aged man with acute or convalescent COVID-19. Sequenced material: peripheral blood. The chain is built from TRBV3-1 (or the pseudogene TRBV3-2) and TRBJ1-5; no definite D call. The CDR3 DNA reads TGTGCCAGCAGCCAAGATGTGGGCCAGCCCCAGCATTTT. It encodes CASSQDVGQPQHF.